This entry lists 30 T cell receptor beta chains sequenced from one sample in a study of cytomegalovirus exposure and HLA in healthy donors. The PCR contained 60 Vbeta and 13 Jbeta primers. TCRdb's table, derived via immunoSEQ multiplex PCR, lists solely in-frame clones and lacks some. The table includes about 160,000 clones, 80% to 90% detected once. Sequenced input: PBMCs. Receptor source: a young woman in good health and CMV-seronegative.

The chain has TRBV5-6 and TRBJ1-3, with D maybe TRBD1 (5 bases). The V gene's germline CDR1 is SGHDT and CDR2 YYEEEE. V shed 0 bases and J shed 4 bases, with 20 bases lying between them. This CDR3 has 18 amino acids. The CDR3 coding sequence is TGTGCCAGCAGCTTGGGAAGGGTAACAGGCGTTGGGGGAAACACCATATATTTT. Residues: CASSLGRVTGVGGNTIYF.

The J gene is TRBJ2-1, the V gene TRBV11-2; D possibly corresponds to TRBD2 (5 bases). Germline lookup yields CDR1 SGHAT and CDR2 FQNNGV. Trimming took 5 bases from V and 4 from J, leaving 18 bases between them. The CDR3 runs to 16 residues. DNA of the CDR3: TGTGCCAGCAGCCCCCGTGCACGGGGAACTTACAATGAGCAGTTCTTC. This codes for CASSPRARGTYNEQFF.

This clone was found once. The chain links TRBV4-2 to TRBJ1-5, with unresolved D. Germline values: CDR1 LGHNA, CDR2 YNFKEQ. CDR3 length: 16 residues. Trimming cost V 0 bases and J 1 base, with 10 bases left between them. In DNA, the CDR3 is TGTGCCAGCAGCCAAGACGGCCCGGGGAGCAATCAGCCCCAGCATTTT. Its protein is CASSQDGPGSNQPQHF.

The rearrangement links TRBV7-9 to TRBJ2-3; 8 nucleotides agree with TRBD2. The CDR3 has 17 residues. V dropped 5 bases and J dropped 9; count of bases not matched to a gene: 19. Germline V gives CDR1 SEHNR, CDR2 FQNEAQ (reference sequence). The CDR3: CASSPGTSIKWRSTQYF. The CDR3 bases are TGTGCCAGCAGCCCAGGGACTAGTATCAAGTGGAGGTCAACGCAGTATTTT.

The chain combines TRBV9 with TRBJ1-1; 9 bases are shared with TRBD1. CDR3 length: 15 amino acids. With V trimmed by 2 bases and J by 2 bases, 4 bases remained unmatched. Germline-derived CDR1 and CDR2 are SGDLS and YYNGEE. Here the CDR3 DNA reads TGTGCCAGCAGCGTTTTGGGACAGGGCAACACTGAAGCTTTCTTT. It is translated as CASSVLGQGNTEAFF.

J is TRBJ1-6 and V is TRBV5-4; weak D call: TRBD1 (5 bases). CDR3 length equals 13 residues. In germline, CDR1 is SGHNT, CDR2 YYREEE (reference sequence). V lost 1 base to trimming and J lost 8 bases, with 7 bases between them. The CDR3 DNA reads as TGTGCCAGCAGCTTGATAGGGGATTCACCCCTCCACTTT. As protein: CASSLIGDSPLHF. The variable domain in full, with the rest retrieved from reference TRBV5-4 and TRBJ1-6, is ETGVTQSPTHLIKTRGQQVTLRCSSQSGHNTVSWYQQALGQGPQFIFQYYREEENGRGNFPPRFSGLQFPNYSSELNVNALELDDSALYLCASSLIGDSPLHFGNGTRLTVT.

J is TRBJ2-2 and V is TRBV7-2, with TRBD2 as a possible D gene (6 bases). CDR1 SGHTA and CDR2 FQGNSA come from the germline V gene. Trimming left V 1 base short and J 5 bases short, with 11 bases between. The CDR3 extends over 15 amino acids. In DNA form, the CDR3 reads TGTGCCAGCAGCTTAGGAACGGGAGTGACCGGGGAGCTGTTTTTT. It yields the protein CASSLGTGVTGELFF.

CDR3 loop: CASSIAGGEEQYF. DNA for the CDR3: TGTGCCAGTAGTATAGCGGGAGGGGAGGAGCAGTACTTC. V is TRBV19 and J is TRBJ2-7, with 8 nucleotides matching TRBD2. CDR3 length: 13 amino acids. Germline values: CDR1 LNHDA, CDR2 SQIVND (reference sequence). J lost 7 bases, V lost 1 base, and 3 bases had no gene match.

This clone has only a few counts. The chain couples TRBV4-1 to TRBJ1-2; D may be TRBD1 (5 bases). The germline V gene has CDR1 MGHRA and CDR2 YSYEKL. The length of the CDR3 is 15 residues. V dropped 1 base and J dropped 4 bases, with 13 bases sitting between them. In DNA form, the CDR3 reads TGCGCCAGCAGCCAAGTCACCCCGACAGTCTATGGCTACACCTTC. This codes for CASSQVTPTVYGYTF.

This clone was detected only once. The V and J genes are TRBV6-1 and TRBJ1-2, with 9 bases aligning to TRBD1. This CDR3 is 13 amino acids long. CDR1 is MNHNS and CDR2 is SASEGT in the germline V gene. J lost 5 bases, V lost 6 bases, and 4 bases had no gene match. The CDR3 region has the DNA TGTGCCAGCAGCTGGGACAGGGAGTATGGCTACACCTTC. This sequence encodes CASSWDREYGYTF.

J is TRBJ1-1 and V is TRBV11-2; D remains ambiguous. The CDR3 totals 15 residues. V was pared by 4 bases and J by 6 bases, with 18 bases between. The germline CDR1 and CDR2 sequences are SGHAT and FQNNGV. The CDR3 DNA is TGTGCCAGCAGCTCTTTACAGTGGAAGACCGCTGAAGCTTTCTTT. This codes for CASSSLQWKTAEAFF.

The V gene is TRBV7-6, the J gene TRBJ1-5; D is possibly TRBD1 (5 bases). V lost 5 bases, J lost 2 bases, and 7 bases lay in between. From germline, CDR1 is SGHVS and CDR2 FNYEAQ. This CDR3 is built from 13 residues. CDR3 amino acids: CASSRGGNQPQHF. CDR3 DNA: TGTGCCAGCAGCCGGGGGGGCAATCAGCCCCAGCATTTT.

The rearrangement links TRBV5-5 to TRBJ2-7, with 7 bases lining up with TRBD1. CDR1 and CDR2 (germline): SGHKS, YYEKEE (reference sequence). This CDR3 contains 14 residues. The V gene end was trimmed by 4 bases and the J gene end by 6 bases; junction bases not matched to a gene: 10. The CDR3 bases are TGTGCCAGCAGCCCCGGGACAGAAGGTCTCGAGCAGTACTTC. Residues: CASSPGTEGLEQYF.

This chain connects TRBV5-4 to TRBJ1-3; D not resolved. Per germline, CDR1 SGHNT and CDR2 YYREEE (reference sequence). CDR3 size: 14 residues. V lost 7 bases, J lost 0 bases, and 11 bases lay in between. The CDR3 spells CASRNSGSGNTIYF. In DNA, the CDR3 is TGTGCCAGCCGGAACTCAGGCTCTGGAAACACCATATATTTT.

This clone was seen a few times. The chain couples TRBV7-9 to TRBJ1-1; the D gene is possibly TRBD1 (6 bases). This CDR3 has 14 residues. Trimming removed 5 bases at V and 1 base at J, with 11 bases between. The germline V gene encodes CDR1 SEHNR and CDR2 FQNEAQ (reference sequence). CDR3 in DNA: TGTGCCAGCAGCGTATCGACAGGGAACACTGAAGCTTTCTTT. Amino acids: CASSVSTGNTEAFF.

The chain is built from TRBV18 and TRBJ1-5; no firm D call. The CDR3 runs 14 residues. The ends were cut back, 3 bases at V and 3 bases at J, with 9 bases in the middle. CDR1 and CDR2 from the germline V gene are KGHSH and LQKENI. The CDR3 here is CASSPMGDNQPQHF. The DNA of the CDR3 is TGTGCCAGCTCACCGATGGGAGACAATCAGCCCCAGCATTTT.

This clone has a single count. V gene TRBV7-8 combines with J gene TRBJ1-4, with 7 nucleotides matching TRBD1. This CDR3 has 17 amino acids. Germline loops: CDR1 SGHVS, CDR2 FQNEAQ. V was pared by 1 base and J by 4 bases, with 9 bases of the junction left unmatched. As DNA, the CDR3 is TGTGCCAGCAGCTTAGGTGGGGGACAGTTTAGTAATGAAAAACTGTTTTTT. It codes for CASSLGGGQFSNEKLFF.

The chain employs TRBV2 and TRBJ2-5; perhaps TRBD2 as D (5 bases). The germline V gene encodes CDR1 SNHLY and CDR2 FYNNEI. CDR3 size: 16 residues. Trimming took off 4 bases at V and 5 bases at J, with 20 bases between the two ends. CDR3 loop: CASSGRGLPNGETQYF. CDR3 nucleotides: TGTGCCAGCAGTGGCCGCGGACTTCCCAACGGGGAGACCCAGTACTTC.

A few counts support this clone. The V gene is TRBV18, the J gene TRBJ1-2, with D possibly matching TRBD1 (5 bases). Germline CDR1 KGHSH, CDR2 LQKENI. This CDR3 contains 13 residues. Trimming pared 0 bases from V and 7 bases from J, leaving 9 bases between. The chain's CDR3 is CASSPPTVRGYTF. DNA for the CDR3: TGTGCCAGCTCACCACCGACAGTGCGTGGCTACACCTTC.

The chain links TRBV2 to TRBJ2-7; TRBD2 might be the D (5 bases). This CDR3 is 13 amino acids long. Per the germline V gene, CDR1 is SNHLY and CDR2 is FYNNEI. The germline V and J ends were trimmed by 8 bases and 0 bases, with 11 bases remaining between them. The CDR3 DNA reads TGTGCCAGCCCCGGGATCGGCTCCTACGAGCAGTACTTC. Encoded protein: CASPGIGSYEQYF.

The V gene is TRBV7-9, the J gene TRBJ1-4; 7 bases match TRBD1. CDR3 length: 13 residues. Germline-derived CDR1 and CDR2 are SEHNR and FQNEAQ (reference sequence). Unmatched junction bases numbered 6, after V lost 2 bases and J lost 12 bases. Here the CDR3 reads CASSLLRGRELFF. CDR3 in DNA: TGTGCCAGCAGCTTATTAAGGGGGCGTGAACTGTTTTTT.

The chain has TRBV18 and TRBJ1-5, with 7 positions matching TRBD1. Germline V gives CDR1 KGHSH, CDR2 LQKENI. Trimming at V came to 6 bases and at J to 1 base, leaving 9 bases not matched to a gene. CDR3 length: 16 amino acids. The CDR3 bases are TGTGCCAGCTCGCGCGGACAGGTTGAAAGCAATCAGCCCCAGCATTTT. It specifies CASSRGQVESNQPQHF.

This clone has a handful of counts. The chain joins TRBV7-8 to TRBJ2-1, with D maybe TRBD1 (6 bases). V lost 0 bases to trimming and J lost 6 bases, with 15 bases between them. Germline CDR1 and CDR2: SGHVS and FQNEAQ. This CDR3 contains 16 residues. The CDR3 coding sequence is TGTGCCAGCAGCTTAGCCACAGGGAGTATCTCCAATGAGCAGTTCTTC. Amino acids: CASSLATGSISNEQFF.

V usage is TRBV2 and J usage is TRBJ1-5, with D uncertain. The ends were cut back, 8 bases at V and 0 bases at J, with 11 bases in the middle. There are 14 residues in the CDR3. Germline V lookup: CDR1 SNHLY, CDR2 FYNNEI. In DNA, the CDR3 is TGTGCCAGCGAGGTCAGCCATAGCAATCAGCCCCAGCATTTT. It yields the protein CASEVSHSNQPQHF.

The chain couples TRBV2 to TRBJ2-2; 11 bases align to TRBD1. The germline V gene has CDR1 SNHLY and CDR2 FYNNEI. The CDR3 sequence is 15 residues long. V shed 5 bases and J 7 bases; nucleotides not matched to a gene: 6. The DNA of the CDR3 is TGTGCCAGCAGTATGGACAGGGGGCCGTACGGGGAGCTGTTTTTT. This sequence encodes CASSMDRGPYGELFF.

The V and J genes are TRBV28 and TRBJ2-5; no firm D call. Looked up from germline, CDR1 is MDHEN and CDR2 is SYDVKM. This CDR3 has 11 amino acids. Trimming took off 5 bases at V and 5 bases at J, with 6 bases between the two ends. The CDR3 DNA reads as TGTGCCAGCAGTCGGGTGGAGACCCAGTACTTC. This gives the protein CASSRVETQYF.

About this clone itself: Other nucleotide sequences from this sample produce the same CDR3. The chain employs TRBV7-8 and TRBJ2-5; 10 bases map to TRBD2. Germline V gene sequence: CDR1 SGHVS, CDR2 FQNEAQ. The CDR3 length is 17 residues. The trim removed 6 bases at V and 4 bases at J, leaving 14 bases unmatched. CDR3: CASRGVRGSGGTETQYF. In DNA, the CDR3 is TGTGCCAGCAGGGGAGTCCGAGGTAGCGGGGGGACAGAGACCCAGTACTTC.

CDR3 sequence (DNA): TGTGCCAGCAGTCGACAGGGGAGGTCAGGAGTGGATGAGCAGTTCTTC. Translated: CASSRQGRSGVDEQFF. This chain connects TRBV7-8 to TRBJ2-1; 8 nucleotides match TRBD1. The CDR3 covers 16 residues. CDR1 is SGHVS and CDR2 is FQNEAQ in the germline V gene. V was clipped by 6 bases and J by 8 bases; unmatched bases: 15.

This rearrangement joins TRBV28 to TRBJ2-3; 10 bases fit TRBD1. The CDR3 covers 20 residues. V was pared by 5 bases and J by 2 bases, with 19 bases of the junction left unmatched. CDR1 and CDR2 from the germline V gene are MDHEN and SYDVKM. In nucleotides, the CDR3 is TGTGCCAGCAGTGACAGGGGGCGCCGACTAGGCGGGGGACCCACAGATACGCAGTATTTT. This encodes CASSDRGRRLGGGPTDTQYF.

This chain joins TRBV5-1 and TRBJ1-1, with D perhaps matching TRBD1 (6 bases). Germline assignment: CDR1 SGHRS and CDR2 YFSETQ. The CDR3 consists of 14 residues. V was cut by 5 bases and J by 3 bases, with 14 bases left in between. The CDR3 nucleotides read TGCGCCAGCAGGGGGGCAACTTGGGACACTGAAGCTTTCTTT. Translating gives CASRGATWDTEAFF.